A selection of T cell receptor beta chains follows, all from one sample in a study of cytomegalovirus exposure and HLA in healthy donors. Using immunoSEQ multiplex PCR, the repertoire was profiled, and TCRdb retains in-frame clones only, with some absent. In the table there are about 130,000 clones, roughly 72% of which are singletons. Sequencing used PBMCs. These receptors all stem from a woman aged 50 to 65 in good health and CMV-seronegative. Each CDR3 is given without its conserved first and last residue. Fields, in order: V gene, J gene, CDR3 length, CDR3 protein.

TRBV25-1	TRBJ1-2	14	ASSEWKSGSLSGYP
TRBV23-1	TRBJ2-3	17	ATKKTLLKLAVVADTQY
TRBV7-3	TRBJ1-1	11	ASSKSAGGEAF
TRBV30	TRBJ1-1	11	AWTPRGDTEAF
TRBV15	TRBJ2-7	12	ATSRGGRGHEQY
TRBV5-6	TRBJ1-5	12	ASSYRGLGQPQH
TRBV19	TRBJ1-1	16	ASSIDRSGGEIPGQAF
TRBV9	TRBJ1-1	13	ASSVGDRAGTEAF
TRBV27	TRBJ1-1	15	ASSSRVVTGWETEAF
TRBV18	TRBJ2-3	15	ASSPLGAQTWTDTQY
TRBV6-5	TRBJ1-1	12	ASSYNIREAEAF
TRBV27	TRBJ2-3	18	ASSAPGLAGAGWYTDTQY
TRBV7-3	TRBJ2-2	13	ASSQRTSGTGELF
TRBV28	TRBJ1-2	11	ASSRQANYGYT
TRBV14	TRBJ2-2	16	ASSHLAGSGLASGELF
TRBV14	TRBJ2-1	13	ASSQVAGEYNEQF
TRBV5-4	TRBJ1-3	12	ASASRGVGNTIY
TRBV28	TRBJ1-4	14	ASSLPIDRGSEKLF
TRBV6-5	TRBJ2-1	9	ASSPGDEQF
TRBV6-6	TRBJ1-2	11	ATRGTGDRGYT
TRBV5-6	TRBJ2-2	12	ASSWYSNTGELF
TRBV25-1	TRBJ2-3	14	ASSEWTSGRTDTQY
TRBV7-2	TRBJ2-5	14	ASSPGTSGSAETQY
TRBV28	TRBJ1-5	16	AGKPRGVRTGGNQPQH
TRBV15	TRBJ1-1	13	ATSRADRGRSEAF
TRBV6-4	TRBJ1-2	13	ASSDPGQDLGGYT
TRBV7-9	TRBJ2-7	12	ASSGDRVAYEQY
TRBV7-6	TRBJ2-1	12	ASSVRGGADEQF
TRBV23-1	TRBJ2-2	14	ASSLPGQDLTGELF
TRBV27	TRBJ2-2	12	ASSLGGVAGELF
TRBV7-8	TRBJ2-7	12	ASSLAGGLDEQY
TRBV18	TRBJ2-3	14	ASSPPAGGLTDTQY
TRBV25-1	TRBJ2-1	14	ASSAPGSGWDNEQF
TRBV9	TRBJ2-6	17	ASSVGATSGRAGANVLT
TRBV2	TRBJ2-2	13	ASSETSSVTGELF
TRBV5-6	TRBJ2-1	13	ASSFDRGVRNEQF
TRBV10-3	TRBJ2-7	15	AISDPTVGGRFYEQY
TRBV7-9	TRBJ2-1	13	ASSSNSERYNEQF
TRBV15	TRBJ2-1	13	ATSSGGRTYNEQF
TRBV5-1	TRBJ2-1	17	ASSLRAPIAVSSYNEQF
TRBV19	TRBJ2-3	13	ASSPAGGGTDTQY
TRBV15	TRBJ2-1	13	ATSRQGNTYNEQF
TRBV19	TRBJ1-5	14	ASSVSGIHSNQPQH
TRBV9	TRBJ2-5	12	ASSVGGSGETQY
TRBV27	TRBJ2-6	13	ASRQPSSGANVLT
TRBV9	TRBJ2-1	15	ASNKGQGLAAYNEQF
TRBV5-1	TRBJ2-7	14	ASSLAWETGGSEQY
TRBV5-5	TRBJ2-1	12	ASSRWGVTNEQF
TRBV27	TRBJ1-3	11	AIPRGLENTIY
TRBV20-1	TRBJ2-1	9	SASVLDEQF
TRBV30	TRBJ2-2	13	AWSVVRDSQGELF
TRBV5-1	TRBJ1-4	12	ASSSGTGAEKLF
TRBV28	TRBJ1-5	14	ASSSQKTGGNQPQH
TRBV4-3	TRBJ1-4	18	ASSQERIRKGIPTNEKLF
TRBV28	TRBJ2-7	15	ASSLRVTATLAYEQY
TRBV28	TRBJ1-1	13	ASSLPGVLNTEAF
TRBV4-3	TRBJ2-3	16	ASSQAPSIAGSTDTQY
TRBV9	TRBJ1-4	13	ASSHYGVANEKLF
TRBV28	TRBJ1-4	12	ASSLPGTGEKLF